This TCR beta chain was obtained from a study of Graves' ophthalmopathy and Graves' hyperthyroidism. Using RNA transcripts, the TCR beta CDR3 regions were amplified. HTBI primers primed a first-round RT-PCR, and a second-round multiplex PCR followed. TCRdb analysed the multiplex PCR reads with MiXCR anew, one entry per CDR3 protein. Found here are 660,000 or so distinct CDR3 sequences, just over 40% of them singletons; the top ten hold roughly 3%. CDR1 DFQATT and CDR2 SNEGSKA come from the germline V gene (reference sequence). The CDR3 extends over 13 amino acids. Trimming shortened V by 0 bases and J by 6 bases, and 11 bases separated the two germline ends.

This sequence joins TRBV20-1 and TRBJ1-1; perhaps TRBD1 as D (5 bases). This clonotype was obtained from an adult man with Graves' ophthalmopathy. Sequenced: peripheral blood. The CDR3 DNA reads TGCAGTGCTAGAGAGGGGACCAACCCTGAAGCTTTCTTT. Protein product: CSAREGTNPEAFF.